These T cell receptor beta chains were read from a single sample in a study of graft-versus-host responses after intestinal transplantation. Measured with immunoSEQ multiplex PCR; TCRdb has only the in-frame clones, and not every one. The sample lists under 95,000 clones; approximately 78% were seen once. Their cognate antigens are unknown. The sequencing here drew on unstimulated CD4+ T cells sorted from spleen or lymph node cells, taken before intestinal transplant. The receptor source for this set is a human donor who received an intestinal transplant. The CDR3 runs from the conserved cysteine through the conserved F or W. The order of the fields is clone size, J gene, D gene, V gene, CDR3 DNA, CDR3 protein. D genes are given only for firm matches. Only some rows state a clone size, as once, few, many or a class for expanded clones.

-	TRBJ1-6	-	TRBV2	TGTGCCAGCAGTGAACTCAGCTCCTATAATTCACCCCTCCACTTT	CASSELSSYNSPLHF
-	TRBJ2-7	TRBD2	TRBV14	TGTGCCAGCAGCCAAGAACTAGCGGGAGGGAACGAGCAGTACTTC	CASSQELAGGNEQYF
-	TRBJ2-1	TRBD2	TRBV6-1	TGTGCCGGGCGGGGGGGCCCTTCCTACAATGAGCAGTTCTTC	CAGRGGPSYNEQFF
-	TRBJ1-5	-	TRBV14	TGTGCCAGCAGCCTATCTAGCCATCAGCCCCAGCATTTT	CASSLSSHQPQHF
-	TRBJ1-6	TRBD1	TRBV5-6	TGTGCCAGCAGCTTGGGGGACAGGGATAATTCACCCCTCCACTTT	CASSLGDRDNSPLHF
-	TRBJ2-5	TRBD2	TRBV19	TGTGCCAGTAGCTCCTGGAGCGGGAGAGGAGGAGAGACCCAGTACTTC	CASSSWSGRGGETQYF
-	TRBJ2-1	-	TRBV29-1	TGCAGCGTTACTGGTACCCTGGTCGATGAGCAGTTCTTC	CSVTGTLVDEQFF
-	TRBJ2-3	-	TRBV5-1	TGCGCCAGCAGCGAAATGGATGGAGCTGGCACAGATACGCAGTATTTT	CASSEMDGAGTDTQYF
-	TRBJ2-5	TRBD2	TRBV2	TGTGCCAGCAGTTTCTCTAGCGGGAGAGGTGAGACCCAGTACTTC	CASSFSSGRGETQYF
-	TRBJ1-6	TRBD1	TRBV28	TGTGCCAGCAGTATAGATCACCGGGACAGGGCGGTGGATTCACCCCTCCACTTT	CASSIDHRDRAVDSPLHF
few	TRBJ1-2	-	TRBV30	TGTGCCTGGAGTGTAAGTGTGTCTCGGACCTTC	CAWSVSVSRTF
-	TRBJ1-4	-	TRBV7-9	TGTGCCAGCAGCTTAGCGAGTCCAACTAATGAAAAACTGTTTTTT	CASSLASPTNEKLFF
-	TRBJ1-2	-	TRBV6-6	TGTGCCAGCAGGGACTCGGGTACTAACTATGGCTACACCTTC	CASRDSGTNYGYTF
-	TRBJ2-1	-	TRBV6-5	TGTGCCAGCAGAAACAGGGTAGTCTACAATGAGCAGTTCTTC	CASRNRVVYNEQFF
-	TRBJ2-7	-	TRBV6-1	TGTGCCAGCAGCGCCATCAGGGCCTACGAGCAGTACTTC	CASSAIRAYEQYF